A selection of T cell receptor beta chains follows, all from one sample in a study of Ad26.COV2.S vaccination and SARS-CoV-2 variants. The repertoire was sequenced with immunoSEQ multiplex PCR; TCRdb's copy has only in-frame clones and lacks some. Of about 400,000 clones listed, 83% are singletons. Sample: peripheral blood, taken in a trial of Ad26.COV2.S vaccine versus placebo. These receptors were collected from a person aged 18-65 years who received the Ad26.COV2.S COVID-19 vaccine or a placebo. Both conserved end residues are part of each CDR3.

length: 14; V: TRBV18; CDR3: CASSPGIAGDTQYF
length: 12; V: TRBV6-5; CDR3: CASTQAGDTQYF
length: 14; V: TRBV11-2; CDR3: CASSLAGGPYEQYF
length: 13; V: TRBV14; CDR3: CASSGPSRDTQYF
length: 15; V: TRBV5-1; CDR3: CASSSYPGAGGEQYF
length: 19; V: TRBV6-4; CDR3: CASSEGGLAGHANTGELFF
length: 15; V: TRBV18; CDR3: CASSPPGLATGELFF
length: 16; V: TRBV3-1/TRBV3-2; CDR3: CASSPLRQGTKNIQYF
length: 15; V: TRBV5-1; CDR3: CASSLAAVEGNTIYF
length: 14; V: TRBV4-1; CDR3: CASSEEGRGHEQYF
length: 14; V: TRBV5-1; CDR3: CASSSGTSYNEQFF
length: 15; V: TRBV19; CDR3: CASSYGGLGNTEAFF
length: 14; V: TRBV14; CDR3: CASSLRQTLYTIYF
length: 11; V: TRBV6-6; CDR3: CASSRTYGYTF
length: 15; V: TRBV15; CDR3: CATSRTGTYTDTQYF
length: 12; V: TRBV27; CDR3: CASSFQGGEQYF
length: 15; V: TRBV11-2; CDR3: CASSLDLGGTGTQYF
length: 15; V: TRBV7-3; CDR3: CASSYGTSGSNEQFF
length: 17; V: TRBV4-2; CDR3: CASSQDPAGAVQETQYF
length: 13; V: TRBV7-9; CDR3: CASSLVGGRTQYF
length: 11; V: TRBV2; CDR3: CASSYGYEQYF
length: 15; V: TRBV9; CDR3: CASSPPGATGNTIYF
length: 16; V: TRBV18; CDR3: CASSPSSGVSTDTQYF
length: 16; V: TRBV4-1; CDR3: CASSHGTGGSNQPQHF
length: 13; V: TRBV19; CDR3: CASSTGTVYGYTF
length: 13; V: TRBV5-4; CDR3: CASSLYREEQLFF
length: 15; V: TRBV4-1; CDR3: CASSQVRQLNQPQHF
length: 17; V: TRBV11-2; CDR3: CASSSATSGSSYNEQFF
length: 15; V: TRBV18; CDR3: CASSPPAREDNEQFF
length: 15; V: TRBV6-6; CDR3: CASSYQRVSTDTQYF
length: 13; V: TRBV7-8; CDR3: CASSATGRTEAFF
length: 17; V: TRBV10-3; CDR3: CAISERDIRGLNTEAFF
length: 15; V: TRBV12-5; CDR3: CASAEGGPYTDTQYF
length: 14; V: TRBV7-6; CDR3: CASSDRGRGYEQYF
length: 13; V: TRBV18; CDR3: CASAGQGTDTQYF